The 2 T cell receptor beta chains below all came from one sample that was sequenced in a study of CD8 T cells in Susac syndrome. Roughly 0.45 to 1 ug RNA was reverse transcribed with random hexamers. TCRdb re-called the immunoSEQ multiplex PCR reads with MiXCR, one entry per CDR3 protein. Among approximately 180,000 distinct CDR3 sequences listed, roughly 95% were seen once. The specimen was CD4+ T cells from PBMCs. Receptors originate from a human donor with multiple sclerosis.

The CDR3 sequence: CASSLYPLKEAFF. The DNA for the CDR3 is TGTGCCAGCAGTTTATACCCCCTTAAGGAAGCTTTCTTT. The J gene is TRBJ1-1, the V gene TRBV27; D remains unclear. The CDR3 is made up of 13 amino acids. Trimming left V 1 base short and J 8 bases short, with 11 bases between. Germline CDR1 MNHEY, CDR2 SMNVEV (reference sequence).

In DNA, the CDR3 is TGTGCCAGCAGGACACAGGGGGCAATGTACTTC. As protein: CASRTQGAMYF. The rearrangement links TRBV21-1 to TRBJ2-4; the listed D gene, TRBD1, was not tested against the DNA. TRBV21-1 is a listed pseudogene. This CDR3 is built from 11 residues.